This paragraph reports one T cell receptor (beta chain). These data come from a study of cytomegalovirus exposure and HLA in healthy donors. The PCR had 60 Vbeta and 13 Jbeta primers. The method was immunoSEQ multiplex PCR; TCRdb's version includes in-frame clones alone and lacks a portion of them. This sample has a few hundred thousand clones, with more than 55% found just once. Germline V gene lookup returns CDR1 WNHNN and CDR2 SYGVQD (reference sequence). This CDR3 spans 15 amino acids. The V segment lost 3 bases and the J segment 4 bases; nucleotides outside the gene matches: 5. The source of this sequence is a female donor in good health and CMV-seronegative. Specimen: PBMCs. The V call is TRBV10-1, the J call TRBJ2-1, with TRBD2 identical over 8 bases. CDR3 nucleotide sequence: TGCGCCAGCAGTGACCCGGGACTAGGTTACAATGAGCAGTTCTTC. Amino acids: CASSDPGLGYNEQFF.